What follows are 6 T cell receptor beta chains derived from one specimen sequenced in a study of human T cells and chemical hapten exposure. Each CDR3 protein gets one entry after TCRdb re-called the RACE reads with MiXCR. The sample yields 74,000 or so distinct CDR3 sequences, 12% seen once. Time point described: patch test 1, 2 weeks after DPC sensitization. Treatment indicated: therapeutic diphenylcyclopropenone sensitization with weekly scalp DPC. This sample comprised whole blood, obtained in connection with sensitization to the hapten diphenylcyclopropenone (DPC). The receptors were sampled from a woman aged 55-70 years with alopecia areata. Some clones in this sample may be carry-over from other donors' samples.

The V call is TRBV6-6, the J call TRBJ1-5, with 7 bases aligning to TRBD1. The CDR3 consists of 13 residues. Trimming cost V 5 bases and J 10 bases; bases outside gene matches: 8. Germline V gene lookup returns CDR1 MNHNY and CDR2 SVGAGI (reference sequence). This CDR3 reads CASSPTGNFPQHF. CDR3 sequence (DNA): TGTGCCAGCAGTCCGACAGGGAATTTTCCCCAGCATTTT.

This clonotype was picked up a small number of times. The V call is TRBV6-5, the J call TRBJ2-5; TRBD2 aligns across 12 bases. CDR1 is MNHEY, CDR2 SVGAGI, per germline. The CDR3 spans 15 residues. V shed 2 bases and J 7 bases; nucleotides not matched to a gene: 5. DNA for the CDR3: TGTGCCAGCAGTTACCGGACTAGCGGGGTAGGGACCCAGTACTTC. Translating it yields CASSYRTSGVGTQYF.

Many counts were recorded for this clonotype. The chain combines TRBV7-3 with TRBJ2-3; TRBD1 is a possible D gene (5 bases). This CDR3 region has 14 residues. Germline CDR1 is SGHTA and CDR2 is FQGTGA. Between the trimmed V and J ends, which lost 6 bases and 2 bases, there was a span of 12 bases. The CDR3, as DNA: TGTGCCAGCAGTCAGGGCGTAGTCACAGATACGCAGTATTTT. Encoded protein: CASSQGVVTDTQYF. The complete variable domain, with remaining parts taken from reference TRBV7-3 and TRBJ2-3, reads GAGVSQTPSNKVTEKGKYVELRCDPISGHTALYWYRQSLGQGPEFLIYFQGTGAADDSGLPNDRFFAVRPEGSVSTLKIQRTERGDSAVYLCASSQGVVTDTQYFGPGTRLTVL.

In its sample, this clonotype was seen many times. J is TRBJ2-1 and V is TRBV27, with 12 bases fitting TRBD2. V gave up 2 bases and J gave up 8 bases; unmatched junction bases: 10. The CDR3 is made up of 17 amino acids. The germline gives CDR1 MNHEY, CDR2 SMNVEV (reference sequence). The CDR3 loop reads CASSLTPWTSGADEQFF. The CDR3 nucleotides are TGTGCCAGCAGTTTAACCCCCTGGACTAGCGGGGCCGATGAGCAGTTCTTC.

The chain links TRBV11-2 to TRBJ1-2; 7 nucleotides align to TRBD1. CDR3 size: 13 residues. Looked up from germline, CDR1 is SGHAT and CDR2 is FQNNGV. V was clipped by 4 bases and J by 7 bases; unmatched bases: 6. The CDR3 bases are TGTGCCAGCAGCTCCGACAGGGACTTTGGCTACACCTTC. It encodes CASSSDRDFGYTF.

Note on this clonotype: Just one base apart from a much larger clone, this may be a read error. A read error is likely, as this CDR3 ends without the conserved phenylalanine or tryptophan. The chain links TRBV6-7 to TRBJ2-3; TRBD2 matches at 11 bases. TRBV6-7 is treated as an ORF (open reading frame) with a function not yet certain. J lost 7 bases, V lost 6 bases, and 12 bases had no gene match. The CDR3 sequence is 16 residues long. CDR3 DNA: TGTGCCAGCAGGTACCGACTAGCGGGGTGTTTGAATACGCAGTATTTA. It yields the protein CASRYRLAGCLNTQYL.